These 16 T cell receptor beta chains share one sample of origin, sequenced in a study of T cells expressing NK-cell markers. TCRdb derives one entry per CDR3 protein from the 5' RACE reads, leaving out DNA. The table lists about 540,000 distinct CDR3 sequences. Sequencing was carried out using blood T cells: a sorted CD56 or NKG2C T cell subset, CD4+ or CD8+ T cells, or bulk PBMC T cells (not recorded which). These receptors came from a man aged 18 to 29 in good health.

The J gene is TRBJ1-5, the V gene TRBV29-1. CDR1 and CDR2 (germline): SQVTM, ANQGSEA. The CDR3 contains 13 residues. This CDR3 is CSVVSSTTGPQHF.

The CDR3 spells CSALQYRAAVPLGYGYTF. The chain uses TRBV29-1 and TRBJ1-2. Germline assignment: CDR1 SQVTM and CDR2 ANQGSEA. The CDR3 has 18 residues.

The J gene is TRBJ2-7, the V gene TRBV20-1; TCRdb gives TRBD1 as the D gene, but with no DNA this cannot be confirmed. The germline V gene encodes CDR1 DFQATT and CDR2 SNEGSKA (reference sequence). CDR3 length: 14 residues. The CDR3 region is CSAPQTGISYEQYF.

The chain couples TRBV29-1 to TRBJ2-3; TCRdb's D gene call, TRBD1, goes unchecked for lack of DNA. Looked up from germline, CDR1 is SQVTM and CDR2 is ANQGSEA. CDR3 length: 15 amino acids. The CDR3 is CSVAGTGGFTDTQYF.

The CDR3 spells CAIRQPTSGNTIYF. The J gene is TRBJ1-3, the V gene TRBV10-3. This CDR3 has 14 amino acids. The germline V gene encodes CDR1 ENHRY and CDR2 SYGVKD.

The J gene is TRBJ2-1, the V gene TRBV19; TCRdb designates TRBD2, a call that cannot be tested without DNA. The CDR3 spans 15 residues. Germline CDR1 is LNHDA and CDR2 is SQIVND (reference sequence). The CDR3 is CASRTSGSFLNEQFF.

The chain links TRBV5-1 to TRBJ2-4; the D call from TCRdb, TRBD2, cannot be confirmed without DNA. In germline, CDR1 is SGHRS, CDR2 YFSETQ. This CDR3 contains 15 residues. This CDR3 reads CASSRTSGSRYIQYF.

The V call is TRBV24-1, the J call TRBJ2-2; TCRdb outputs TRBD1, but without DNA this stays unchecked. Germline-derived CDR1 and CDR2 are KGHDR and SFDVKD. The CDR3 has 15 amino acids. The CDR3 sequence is CATSDASGGAGELFF.

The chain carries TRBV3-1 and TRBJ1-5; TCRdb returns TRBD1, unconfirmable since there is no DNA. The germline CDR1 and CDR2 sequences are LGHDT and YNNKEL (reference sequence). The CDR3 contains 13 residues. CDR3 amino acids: CASSQVGSGGQHF.

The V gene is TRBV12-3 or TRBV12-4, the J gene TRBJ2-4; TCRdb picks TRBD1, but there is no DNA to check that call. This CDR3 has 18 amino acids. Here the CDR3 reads CASSLGKDRGLAKNIQYF.

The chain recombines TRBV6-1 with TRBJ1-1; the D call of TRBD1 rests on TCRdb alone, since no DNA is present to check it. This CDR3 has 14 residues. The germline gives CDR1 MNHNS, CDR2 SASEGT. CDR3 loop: CASNPPGPNTEAFF.

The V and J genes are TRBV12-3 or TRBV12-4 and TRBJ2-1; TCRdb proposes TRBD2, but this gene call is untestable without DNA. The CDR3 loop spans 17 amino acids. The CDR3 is CASSLLEGTRTYNEQFF.

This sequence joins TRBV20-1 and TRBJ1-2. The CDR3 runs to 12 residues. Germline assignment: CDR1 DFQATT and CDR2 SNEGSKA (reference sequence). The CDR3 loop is CIPRGRDRGYTF.

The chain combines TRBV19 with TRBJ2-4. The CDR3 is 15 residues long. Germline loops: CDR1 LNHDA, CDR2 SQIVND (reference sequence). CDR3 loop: CASSGSTAAKNIQYF. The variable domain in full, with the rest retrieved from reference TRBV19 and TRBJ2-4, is DGGITQSPKYLFRKEGQNVTLSCEQNLNHDAMYWYRQDPGQGLRLIYYSQIVNDFQKGDIAEGYSVSREKKESFPLTVTSAQKNPTAFYLCASSGSTAAKNIQYFGAGTRLSVL.

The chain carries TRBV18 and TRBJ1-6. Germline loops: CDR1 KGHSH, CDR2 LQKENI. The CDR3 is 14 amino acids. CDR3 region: CASSPDVSNSPLHF.

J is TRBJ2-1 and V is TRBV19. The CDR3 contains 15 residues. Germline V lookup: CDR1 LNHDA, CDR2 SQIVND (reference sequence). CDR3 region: CASSIEDSPYNEQFF.